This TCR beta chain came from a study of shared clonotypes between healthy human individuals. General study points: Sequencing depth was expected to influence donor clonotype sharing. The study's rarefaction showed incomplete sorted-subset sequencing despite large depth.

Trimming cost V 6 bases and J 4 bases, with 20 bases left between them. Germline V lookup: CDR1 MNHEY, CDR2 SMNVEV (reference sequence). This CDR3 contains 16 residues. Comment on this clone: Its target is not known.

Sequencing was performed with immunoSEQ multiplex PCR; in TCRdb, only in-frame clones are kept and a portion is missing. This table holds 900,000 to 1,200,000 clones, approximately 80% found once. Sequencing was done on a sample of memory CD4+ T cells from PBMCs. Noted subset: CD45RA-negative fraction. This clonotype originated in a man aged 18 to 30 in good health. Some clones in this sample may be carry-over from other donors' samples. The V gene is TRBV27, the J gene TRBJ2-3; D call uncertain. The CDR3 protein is CASSPSLQGNADTQYF. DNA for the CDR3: TGTGCCAGCAGCCCCTCCCTCCAAGGGAACGCAGATACGCAGTATTTT.